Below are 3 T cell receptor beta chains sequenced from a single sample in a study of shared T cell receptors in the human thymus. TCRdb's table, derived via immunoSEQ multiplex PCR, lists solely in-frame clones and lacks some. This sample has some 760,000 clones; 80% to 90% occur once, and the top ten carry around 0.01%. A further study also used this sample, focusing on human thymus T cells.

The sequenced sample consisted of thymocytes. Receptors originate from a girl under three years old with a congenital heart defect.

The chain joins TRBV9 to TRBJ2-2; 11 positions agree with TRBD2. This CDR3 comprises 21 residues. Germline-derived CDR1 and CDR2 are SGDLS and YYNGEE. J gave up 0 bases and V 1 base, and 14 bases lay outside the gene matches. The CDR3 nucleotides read TGTGCCAGCAGCGTACCCTCTAGCGGGGGGAACCAGTTCGCGAACACCGGGGAGCTGTTTTTT. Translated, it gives CASSVPSSGGNQFANTGELFF.

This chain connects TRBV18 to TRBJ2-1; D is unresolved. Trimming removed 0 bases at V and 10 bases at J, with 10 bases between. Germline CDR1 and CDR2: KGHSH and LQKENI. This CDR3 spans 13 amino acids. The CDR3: CASSPPELTEQFF. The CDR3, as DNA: TGTGCCAGCTCACCACCTGAGCTCACGGAGCAGTTCTTC.

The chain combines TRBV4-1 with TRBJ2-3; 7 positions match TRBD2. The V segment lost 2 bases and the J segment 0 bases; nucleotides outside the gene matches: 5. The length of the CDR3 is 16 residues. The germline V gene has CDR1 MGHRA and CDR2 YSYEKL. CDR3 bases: TGCGCCAGCAGCCAAAGACCGCGGGGGAGCACAGATACGCAGTATTTT. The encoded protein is CASSQRPRGSTDTQYF.